This T cell receptor (beta chain) was identified in a study of T cell repertoires in cytomegalovirus infection. TCRdb recomputed calls from the reads with MiXCR, one row per CDR3 protein. The sample holds a few hundred thousand distinct CDR3 sequences, approximately 13% seen once. Trimming took 6 bases from V and 0 from J, leaving 12 bases between them. The V gene's germline CDR1 is MNHEY and CDR2 SVGEGT. This CDR3 has 15 amino acids. The specimen sequenced was PBMCs. The chain couples TRBV6-2 or TRBV6-3 to TRBJ2-1, with D possibly being TRBD1 (5 bases). The sequence was collected from a human donor in good health (CMV status not recorded). Some clones in this sample may be carry-over from other donors' samples. The CDR3 nucleotides read TGTGCCAGCAGCCCTTCCGACAGCTCCTACAATGAGCAGTTCTTC. Translated, it gives CASSPSDSSYNEQFF.